This T cell receptor beta chain was profiled in a study of Graves' ophthalmopathy and Graves' hyperthyroidism. Study details: Peripheral blood collection took place at initial diagnosis, before any treatment.

Beta-chain TCR CDR3 regions were amplified from RNA transcripts. The first round was an RT-PCR with HTBI primers, and the second round was a multiplex PCR. Each CDR3 protein is one row after TCRdb ran MiXCR on the multiplex PCR reads. Seen here are about 380,000 distinct CDR3 sequences, 15% observed once, and the top ten hold roughly 7%. This clonotype was counted at least ten times. Trimming stripped 7 bases from V and 2 bases from J, with 20 bases between. The CDR3 totals 16 residues. Patients newly diagnosed with hyperthyroidism, under 2 months' duration, were aged 18 to 65, the study reports. Out of roughly 9.3 ml of fresh peripheral blood, PBMCs were obtained.

Sequenced: peripheral blood. The V and J genes are TRBV12-3 or TRBV12-4 and TRBJ1-2; TRBD1 is a possible D gene (5 bases). The TCR sequence derives from a woman aged 18-29 years with stable Graves' hyperthyroidism. The CDR3 loop reads CASTPFFRQLNYGYTF. The CDR3 DNA reads TGTGCCAGCACCCCCTTTTTCAGACAGTTAAACTATGGCTACACCTTC.